Following are 20 T cell receptor beta chains from one sample sequenced in a study of cytomegalovirus exposure and HLA in healthy donors. PCR employed 60 Vbeta and 13 Jbeta primers. Measured with immunoSEQ multiplex PCR; TCRdb has only the in-frame clones, and not every one. The sample yields 80,000 to 130,000 clones, roughly 82% seen once. Sequencing used PBMCs. The source of these receptors is a woman between 18 and 29 years old in good health and CMV-seronegative.

The chain is built from TRBV19 and TRBJ2-1; D is unclear. This CDR3 has 15 amino acids. CDR1 is LNHDA, CDR2 SQIVND, per germline (reference sequence). Trimming cost V 3 bases and J 0 bases, with 9 bases left between them. CDR3 sequence reads: CASSIYTFSYNEQFF. The CDR3 DNA reads TGTGCCAGTAGTATTTACACCTTCTCCTACAATGAGCAGTTCTTC.

The chain uses TRBV5-1 and TRBJ2-1; 11 positions agree with TRBD2. V lost 0 bases, J lost 5 bases, and 4 bases stayed unmatched. The CDR3 runs to 16 residues. Germline V gene data show CDR1 as SGHRS and CDR2 as YFSETQ. The CDR3 reads CASSLAGTSGNNEQFF. In nucleotides, the CDR3 is TGCGCCAGCAGCTTGGCCGGGACTAGCGGAAACAATGAGCAGTTCTTC.

The rearrangement joins TRBV2 to TRBJ1-5; weak D call: TRBD1 (5 bases). V lost 1 base and J lost 5, with 6 bases in between. The CDR3 totals 13 residues. Germline V lookup: CDR1 SNHLY, CDR2 FYNNEI. In nucleotides, the CDR3 is TGTGCCAGCAGTGAAGACAGGCATCAGCCCCAGCATTTT. Translation: CASSEDRHQPQHF. The variable domain in full, with the rest retrieved from reference TRBV2 and TRBJ1-5, is EPEVTQTPSHQVTQMGQEVILRCVPISNHLYFYWYRQILGQKVEFLVSFYNNEISEKSEIFDDQFSVERPDGSNFTLKIRSTKLEDSAMYFCASSEDRHQPQHFGDGTRLSIL.

The J gene is TRBJ1-1, the V gene TRBV5-8; tentative D call: TRBD1 (6 bases). This CDR3 is built from 14 residues. From germline, CDR1 is SGHTS and CDR2 YDEGEE. Trimming stripped 2 bases from V and 3 bases from J, with 11 bases between. The CDR3 DNA reads TGTGCCAGCAGCTTCGGACAGCTTGACACTGAAGCTTTCTTT. Translating it yields CASSFGQLDTEAFF.

The V and J genes are TRBV10-3 and TRBJ2-7, with TRBD1 as a possible D gene (8 bases). CDR1 and CDR2 from the germline V gene are ENHRY and SYGVKD. The CDR3 is 15 residues long. The V gene lost 6 bases and the J gene lost 4 bases, with 19 bases spanning the gap. Here the CDR3 DNA reads TGTGCCATCAGGGGAGGGGGACAGGTCCTTTACGAGCAGTACTTC. The encoded protein is CAIRGGGQVLYEQYF.

This chain uses TRBV7-6 with TRBJ2-7, with 7 bases aligning to TRBD1. Trimming took 5 bases from V and 3 from J; bases not matched to a gene: 7. Germline assignment: CDR1 SGHVS and CDR2 FNYEAQ. The CDR3 covers 14 residues. The chain's CDR3 is CASSPTGPLYEQYF. The CDR3 DNA follows: TGTGCCAGCAGCCCGACAGGGCCCCTCTACGAGCAGTACTTC.

This chain joins TRBV2 and TRBJ2-3; 9 bases fit TRBD2. After removal of 3 bases from V and 3 bases from J, the junction contained 4 bases not matched to a gene. Germline V gene data show CDR1 as SNHLY and CDR2 as FYNNEI. The CDR3 is 15 amino acids. The CDR3 sequence: CASSDATSGTDTQYF. The CDR3 DNA reads TGTGCCAGCAGTGACGCGACTAGCGGAACAGATACGCAGTATTTT.

The V gene is TRBV7-2, the J gene TRBJ2-3; 9 bases align to TRBD2. With 10 bases clipped from V and 1 base from J, the junction kept 12 bases outside the gene matches. The CDR3 is 16 residues long. Germline CDR1 reads SGHTA; CDR2 reads FQGNSA. CDR3 loop: CANSLAGGIRTDTQYF. CDR3 sequence (DNA): TGTGCCAACTCCTTGGCGGGGGGGATTCGCACAGATACGCAGTATTTT.

The chain combines TRBV7-2 with TRBJ2-7, with no clear D. This CDR3 is built from 13 residues. V was shortened by 5 bases and J by 4 bases, with 12 bases between the two germline ends. CDR1 and CDR2 (germline): SGHTA, FQGNSA. The CDR3 is CASSPSNGYEQYF. The CDR3 DNA reads as TGTGCCAGCAGCCCGAGTAACGGGTACGAGCAGTACTTC.

This clone was seen a single time. The V and J genes are TRBV4-1 and TRBJ1-3; D unclear. The germline V and J ends were trimmed by 0 bases and 2 bases, with 5 bases remaining between them. The CDR3 covers 14 residues. Germline V CDR1 and CDR2: MGHRA, YSYEKL. The CDR3, as DNA: TGCGCCAGCAGCCAAGACGGGGCTGGAAACACCATATATTTT. Translating gives CASSQDGAGNTIYF.

This chain connects TRBV27 to TRBJ1-1; 8 bases fit TRBD1. This CDR3 spans 16 amino acids. Germline assignment: CDR1 MNHEY and CDR2 SMNVEV (reference sequence). Losses at the gene ends were 5 bases for V and 1 base for J; bases not matched to a gene: 9. The CDR3 DNA follows: TGTGCCAGCAGTGACCGGGACAGGAGCCAGAACACTGAAGCTTTCTTT. Translated, it gives CASSDRDRSQNTEAFF.

This clone was seen only a few times. CDR3 sequence (DNA): TGCGCCAGCAGCCAAGTCCCGGGACAGGGCATGAACACTGAAGCTTTCTTT. It encodes CASSQVPGQGMNTEAFF. The chain recombines TRBV4-3 with TRBJ1-1; 9 bases agree with TRBD1. The germline V gene encodes CDR1 LGHNA and CDR2 YSLEER. The CDR3 is 17 residues long. V lost 1 base to trimming and J lost 0 bases; unmatched junction nucleotides: 6.

This rearrangement joins TRBV29-1 to TRBJ2-5, with D perhaps TRBD1 (6 bases). The germline V gene encodes CDR1 SQVTM and CDR2 ANQGSEA. Between the trimmed V and J ends, which lost 4 bases and 3 bases, there was a span of 6 bases. The CDR3 has 11 amino acids. In nucleotides, the CDR3 is TGCAGCGTTGGGACAGAAGAGACCCAGTACTTC. Protein sequence: CSVGTEETQYF. The whole variable domain, remainder taken from reference TRBV29-1 and TRBJ2-5, is SAVISQKPSRDICQRGTSLTIQCQVDSQVTMMFWYRQQPGQSLTLIATANQGSEATYESGFVIDKFPISRPNLTFSTLTVSNMSPEDSSIYLCSVGTEETQYFGPGTRLLVL.

Points on this clone: At one of its ends the junction is not consistent with the germline gene, which may arise from a read error. In nucleotides, the CDR3 is TGTGCCAGCAGCTTAGTACCGACTTACACAGGTACGCAGTATTTT. It yields the protein CASSLVPTYTGTQYF. The chain carries TRBV7-8 and TRBJ2-3; TRBD1 is a possible D gene (5 bases). Germline V gene data show CDR1 as SGHVS and CDR2 as FQNEAQ. CDR3 length: 15 amino acids.

The rearrangement uses TRBV7-9 and TRBJ2-7; weak D call: TRBD1 (6 bases). The CDR3 totals 15 residues. From germline, CDR1 is SEHNR and CDR2 FQNEAQ (reference sequence). Trimming cost V 5 bases and J 0 bases, with 14 bases left between them. The chain's CDR3 is CASSPFRDISYEQYF. CDR3 in DNA: TGTGCCAGCAGCCCGTTCCGGGACATCTCCTACGAGCAGTACTTC.

Only a few counts were recorded for this clone. V usage is TRBV6-1 and J usage is TRBJ2-7; possible D gene TRBD1, 5 bases. There are 15 residues in the CDR3. In germline, CDR1 is MNHNS, CDR2 SASEGT. The V and J ends lost 1 base and 0 bases respectively, with 10 bases between them. CDR3 protein: CASSEDQGGSYEQYF. DNA for the CDR3: TGTGCCAGCAGTGAAGATCAGGGCGGCTCCTACGAGCAGTACTTC.

This clone was picked up a small number of times. The V call is TRBV4-3, the J call TRBJ1-1; TRBD1 matches 7 bases. The CDR3 has 16 amino acids. Germline trimming cut 1 base from V and 6 bases from J; bases unmatched to any gene: 11. Germline assignment: CDR1 LGHNA and CDR2 YSLEER. CDR3 loop: CASSQARQGSGAEAFF. The CDR3, as DNA: TGCGCCAGCAGCCAAGCGAGACAGGGATCTGGGGCTGAAGCTTTCTTT.

This clone came up once. The chain carries TRBV5-6 and TRBJ2-3; 10 bases match TRBD1. J gave up 0 bases and V 4 bases, and 5 bases lay outside the gene matches. The CDR3 totals 16 residues. Germline V lookup: CDR1 SGHDT, CDR2 YYEEEE. The DNA of the CDR3 is TGTGCCAGCAGCCCCCGGGACAGGGGAAGCACAGATACGCAGTATTTT. This codes for CASSPRDRGSTDTQYF.

This sequence joins TRBV6-1 and TRBJ2-3; perhaps TRBD1 as D (6 bases). CDR1 and CDR2 from the germline V gene are MNHNS and SASEGT. Trimming cost V 6 bases and J 2 bases, with 12 bases left between them. CDR3 length: 14 amino acids. Written as DNA, the CDR3 is TGTGCCAGCAGCCCCGGGACAAACACAGATACGCAGTATTTT. Protein: CASSPGTNTDTQYF.

This chain links TRBV7-8 with TRBJ2-7, with 8 bases fitting TRBD1. V lost 2 bases, J lost 4 bases, and 16 bases stayed unmatched. This CDR3 has 18 amino acids. In germline, CDR1 is SGHVS, CDR2 FQNEAQ. The CDR3 is CASSLRQGTASGLYEQYF. CDR3 in DNA: TGTGCCAGCAGCTTACGACAGGGGACCGCTTCCGGCCTATACGAGCAGTACTTC. Using reference TRBV7-8 and TRBJ2-7 for the parts outside the CDR3, the full variable domain is GAGVSQSPRYKVAKRGQDVALRCDPISGHVSLFWYQQALGQGPEFLTYFQNEAQLDKSGLPSDRFFAERPEGSVSTLKIQRTQQEDSAVYLCASSLRQGTASGLYEQYFGPGTRLTVT.